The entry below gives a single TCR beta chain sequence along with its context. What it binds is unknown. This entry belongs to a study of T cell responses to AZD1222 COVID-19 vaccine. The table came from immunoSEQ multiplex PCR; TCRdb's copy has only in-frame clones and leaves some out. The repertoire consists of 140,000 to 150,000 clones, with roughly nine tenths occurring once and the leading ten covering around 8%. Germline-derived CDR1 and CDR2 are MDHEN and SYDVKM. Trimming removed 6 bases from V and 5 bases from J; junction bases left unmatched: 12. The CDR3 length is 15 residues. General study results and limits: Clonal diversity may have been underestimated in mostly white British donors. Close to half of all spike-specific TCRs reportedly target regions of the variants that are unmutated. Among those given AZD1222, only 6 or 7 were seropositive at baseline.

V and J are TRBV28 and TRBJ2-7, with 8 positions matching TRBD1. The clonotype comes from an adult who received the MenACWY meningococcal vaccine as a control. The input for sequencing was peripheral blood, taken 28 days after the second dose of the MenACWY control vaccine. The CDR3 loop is CASSLTGTGSNEQYF. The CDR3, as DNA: TGTGCCAGCAGCCTCACCGGGACAGGAAGTAACGAGCAGTACTTC.